One sample yielded the 24 T cell receptor beta chains listed below, sequenced in a study of blood T cell repertoires in COVID-19. Generated by immunoSEQ multiplex PCR, the TCRdb table keeps only in-frame clones and is missing some. The sample has about 190,000 clones; 84% are singletons. Sequenced material: peripheral blood. The receptors come from a human donor in a cohort sampled during active COVID-19.

V is TRBV7-9 and J is TRBJ2-1; possibly TRBD2 for D (6 bases). The CDR3 is made up of 12 amino acids. Trimming stripped 6 bases from V and 8 bases from J, with 11 bases between. CDR1 and CDR2 from the germline V gene are SEHNR and FQNEAQ (reference sequence). CDR3 sequence (DNA): TGTGCCAGCAGGCGGGGTGAGGATGAGCAGTTCTTC. Amino acids: CASRRGEDEQFF. Full variable domain (outside the CDR3, taken from reference TRBV7-9 and TRBJ2-1): DTGVSQNPRHKITKRGQNVTFRCDPISEHNRLYWYRQTLGQGPEFLTYFQNEAQLEKSRLLSDRFSAERPKGSFSTLEIQRTEQGDSAMYLCASRRGEDEQFFGPGTRLTVL.

This clone was seen at least ten times. The V call is TRBV7-9, the J call TRBJ2-7, with a possible D match to TRBD2 (6 bases). Germline CDR1 and CDR2: SEHNR and FQNEAQ (reference sequence). V shed 3 bases and J shed 5 bases, with 14 bases lying between them. The CDR3 is 14 residues long. The CDR3 is CASSLAEASDEQYF. CDR3 DNA sequence: TGTGCCAGCAGCTTGGCCGAGGCTAGCGACGAGCAGTACTTC.

The chain recombines TRBV7-9 with TRBJ1-1, with a possible D match to TRBD1 (6 bases). The V gene's germline CDR1 is SEHNR and CDR2 FQNEAQ (reference sequence). Between the trimmed V and J ends, which lost 5 bases and 0 bases, there was a span of 16 bases. The CDR3 spans 16 residues. The chain's CDR3 is CASSRRQVGVNTEAFF. CDR3 DNA: TGTGCCAGCAGCCGCCGACAGGTCGGGGTGAACACTGAAGCTTTCTTT.

The J gene is TRBJ2-3, the V gene TRBV7-6, with TRBD1 identical over 8 bases. Germline V gene sequence: CDR1 SGHVS, CDR2 FNYEAQ. The CDR3 runs 16 residues. The V gene end was trimmed by 7 bases and the J gene end by 0 bases; junction bases not matched to a gene: 9. In nucleotides, the CDR3 is TGTGCCAGCACACGGGGGACAGGAGTTAGCACAGATACGCAGTATTTT. Translation: CASTRGTGVSTDTQYF.

This chain joins TRBV7-9 and TRBJ1-6; no definite D call. V was shortened by 0 bases and J by 3 bases, with 3 bases between the two germline ends. CDR1 is SEHNR and CDR2 is FQNEAQ in the germline V gene (reference sequence). The CDR3 sequence is 14 residues long. The CDR3 loop reads CASSLAYYNSPLHF. The DNA for the CDR3 is TGTGCCAGCAGCTTAGCTTACTATAATTCACCCCTCCACTTT.

This chain joins TRBV4-1 and TRBJ1-5; D gene uncertain. The V gene lost 4 bases and the J gene lost 3 bases, with 22 bases spanning the gap. Germline CDR1 and CDR2: MGHRA and YSYEKL. The CDR3 length is 18 residues. The CDR3: CASSPKVSATRLNQPQHF. CDR3 coding DNA: TGCGCCAGCAGCCCAAAAGTATCAGCCACGAGGCTCAATCAGCCCCAGCATTTT.

In its sample, this clone was seen once. V usage is TRBV11-2 and J usage is TRBJ1-4; 8 bases fit TRBD1. CDR1 and CDR2 (germline): SGHAT, FQNNGV. V shed 1 base and J 5 bases; nucleotides not matched to a gene: 3. The CDR3 has 15 residues. In nucleotides, the CDR3 is TGTGCCAGCAGCTTAGTTACAGGGGGGAATGAAAAACTGTTTTTT. It encodes CASSLVTGGNEKLFF.

About this clone: Other DNA sequences in this specimen translate into the identical CDR3. The chain recombines TRBV9 with TRBJ2-3; the match to TRBD2 covers 9 bases. The CDR3 extends over 14 amino acids. Germline CDR1 and CDR2: SGDLS and YYNGEE. Germline trimming cut 2 bases from V and 6 bases from J; bases unmatched to any gene: 4. The CDR3 nucleotides read TGTGCCAGCAGCGTGGGCGGGGGGGCGGATACGCAGTATTTT. Translation: CASSVGGGADTQYF.

The chain combines TRBV11-3 with TRBJ2-2, with TRBD2 identical over 8 bases. CDR1 and CDR2 (germline): SGHNT, YENEEA. V gave up 3 bases and J gave up 4 bases; unmatched junction bases: 7. This CDR3 is 16 amino acids long. This CDR3 reads CASSFYGGAGTGELFF. CDR3 bases: TGTGCCAGCAGCTTTTACGGGGGGGCGGGCACCGGGGAGCTGTTTTTT.

This chain links TRBV19 with TRBJ1-4; D gene ambiguous. Deletions cut 7 bases from V and 8 bases from J, with 11 bases between. CDR3 length: 12 amino acids. Looked up from germline, CDR1 is LNHDA and CDR2 is SQIVND (reference sequence). This CDR3 is CASNSAGEKLFF. The CDR3 DNA is TGTGCCAGTAATTCAGCCGGGGAAAAACTGTTTTTT.

The table lists this clone with a few counts. This sequence joins TRBV4-1 and TRBJ1-2; 10 bases are shared with TRBD1. The V gene's germline CDR1 is MGHRA and CDR2 YSYEKL. V gave up 4 bases and J gave up 10 bases; unmatched junction bases: 15. The CDR3 has 16 residues. The CDR3 bases are TGCGCCAGCAGCCCCAGAACGGGACAGGGGAAACCGGTCTACACCTTC. Amino acids: CASSPRTGQGKPVYTF.

This clone was observed a few times. This rearrangement joins TRBV30 to TRBJ2-3; D is ambiguous. The germline V and J ends were trimmed by 0 bases and 2 bases, with 15 bases remaining between them. Germline V lookup: CDR1 GTSNPN, CDR2 SVGIG (reference sequence). The CDR3 is 16 amino acids. CDR3 amino acids: CAWSVLNRVPTDTQYF. CDR3 sequence (DNA): TGTGCCTGGAGTGTACTTAACCGCGTCCCCACAGATACGCAGTATTTT.

This chain connects TRBV6-1 to TRBJ1-4; D is unclear. There are 14 residues in the CDR3. Trimming took 2 bases from V and 12 from J, leaving 16 bases between them. CDR1 MNHNS and CDR2 SASEGT come from the germline V gene. The CDR3 sequence is CASSERRARPELFF. The CDR3 DNA follows: TGTGCCAGCAGTGAAAGGCGGGCAAGACCCGAACTGTTTTTT.

The chain has TRBV5-1 and TRBJ2-2; 7 positions agree with TRBD2. This CDR3 is built from 16 residues. The germline gives CDR1 SGHRS, CDR2 YFSETQ. V dropped 4 bases and J dropped 0; count of bases not matched to a gene: 6. The CDR3 sequence is CASSAASGANTGELFF. CDR3 DNA sequence: TGCGCCAGCAGCGCCGCTAGCGGTGCGAACACCGGGGAGCTGTTTTTT.

The V gene is TRBV6-5, the J gene TRBJ1-2; D ambiguous. The germline V gene has CDR1 MNHEY and CDR2 SVGAGI. The length of the CDR3 is 13 residues. V dropped 7 bases and J dropped 4 bases, with 13 bases sitting between them. The CDR3 here is CASIGLTTYGYTF. The CDR3 DNA sequence: TGTGCCAGCATCGGACTGACGACCTATGGCTACACCTTC.

The rearrangement joins TRBV5-1 to TRBJ1-4; tentatively, D is TRBD1 (5 bases). V was trimmed by 1 base and J by 8 bases, leaving 12 bases between them. CDR1 and CDR2 from the germline V gene are SGHRS and YFSETQ. CDR3 size: 14 residues. The chain's CDR3 is CASSLSINREKLFF. The CDR3 bases are TGCGCCAGCAGCTTGTCCATCAACAGGGAAAAACTGTTTTTT.

The chain couples TRBV18 to TRBJ2-3, with 9 positions matching TRBD2. The CDR3 runs 16 residues. Germline loops: CDR1 KGHSH, CDR2 LQKENI. Losses at the gene ends were 5 bases for V and 2 bases for J; bases not matched to a gene: 8. The CDR3 DNA is TGTGCCAGCTCAAAGTCGGGCGGGAGGGCCACAGATACGCAGTATTTT. It codes for CASSKSGGRATDTQYF.

This chain uses TRBV12-5 with TRBJ2-5, with TRBD1 identical over 8 bases. Germline V gives CDR1 LGHNT, CDR2 FRNRAP. The ends lost 8 bases at V and 1 base at J; junction bases unmatched: 6. The CDR3 is 14 residues long. CDR3 in DNA: TGTGCTAGTAGGGACAGGAGTTTCCAAGAGACCCAGTACTTC. It specifies CASRDRSFQETQYF.

This chain uses TRBV2 with TRBJ1-4; D possibly corresponds to TRBD1 (6 bases). Germline CDR1 and CDR2: SNHLY and FYNNEI. This CDR3 comprises 11 residues. V was shortened by 7 bases and J by 12 bases, with 12 bases between the two germline ends. The CDR3 bases are TGTGCCAGCAATCAGGGGTTAGAACTGTTTTTT. Amino acid sequence: CASNQGLELFF.

The rearrangement uses TRBV9 and TRBJ2-1; 8 bases align to TRBD1. The CDR3 consists of 18 residues. CDR1 is SGDLS and CDR2 is YYNGEE in the germline V gene. V shed 0 bases and J 6 bases; nucleotides not matched to a gene: 14. The CDR3 DNA follows: TGTGCCAGCAGCGTAGTCCGTTCGGACAGGGCGCCTCGCAATGAGCAGTTCTTC. Its translation is CASSVVRSDRAPRNEQFF. The full variable domain, rest sourced from reference TRBV9 and TRBJ2-1, is DSGVTQTPKHLITATGQRVTLRCSPRSGDLSVYWYQQSLDQGLQFLIQYYNGEERAKGNILERFSAQQFPDLHSELNLSSLELGDSALYFCASSVVRSDRAPRNEQFFGPGTRLTVL.

The V call is TRBV24-1, the J call TRBJ2-3; D not certain. Trimming cost V 2 bases and J 7 bases, with 6 bases left between them. CDR1 KGHDR and CDR2 SFDVKD come from the germline V gene. This CDR3 contains 12 residues. DNA of the CDR3: TGTGCCACCAGTGATTATTTCAATACGCAGTATTTT. It translates to CATSDYFNTQYF.

This clone showed up many times. J is TRBJ2-7 and V is TRBV12-3 or TRBV12-4; 7 positions agree with TRBD2. This CDR3 has 13 residues. The J segment lost 5 bases and the V segment lost 4 bases, leaving 5 bases of the junction unmatched. CDR3 in amino acids: CASSYPGGDEQYV. The DNA for the CDR3 is TGTGCCAGCAGTTACCCGGGGGGTGACGAGCAGTACGTC.

The chain carries TRBV29-1 and TRBJ2-1; 13 nucleotides agree with TRBD2. V shed 6 bases, J shed 6 bases, and the junction held 5 bases outside the gene matches. Germline assignment: CDR1 SQVTM and CDR2 ANQGSEA. The CDR3 loop spans 14 amino acids. The CDR3 DNA reads as TGCAGCGTGATACTAGCGGGAGGGTCCAATGAGCAGTTCTTC. Residues: CSVILAGGSNEQFF.

The CDR3 DNA reads TGTGCCAGCAGGGGGAGAATACTAGCGGGAGATGAGCAGTTCTTC. This translates into CASRGRILAGDEQFF. The rearrangement joins TRBV27 to TRBJ2-1; 11 nucleotides line up with TRBD2. The CDR3 contains 15 residues. The germline V gene encodes CDR1 MNHEY and CDR2 SMNVEV (reference sequence). V lost 6 bases, J lost 8 bases, and 9 bases stayed unmatched.